The T cell receptor (beta chain) under discussion was sequenced for a study of blood T cell repertoires in COVID-19 (dated by TCRdb to the early 2020s). In the study overall: The collaborator samples originated in the United States, Italy and Spain and spanned the acute and convalescent phases of COVID-19. The material from the prospective study consisted of cDNA or gDNA derived from T cells, B-cell-depleted T cells, or PBMCs. Subjects who had been exposed to COVID-19, were actively infected with it, or had recovered from it provided the deeply sampled blood TCRbeta repertoires that made up the dataset. A freely available public database, intended as a resource for researchers studying the immune response to SARS-CoV-2, is where the repertoires were released. The samples were drawn from the first 160 participants of the ongoing ImmuneRACE study and from 1,254 subjects provided by 6 global collaborators. Nearly every sample came with metadata listing a de-identified subject ID, COVID-19 status, age in years and sex. Where available, HLA class I and class II types were taken from metadata supplied by the sample provider and were not determined by assay-based typing.

Concerning this clone: The target of this receptor is not known. One base away there is no much larger clone; base qualities are not given.

The collaborating institutions used their own protocols to collect whole blood in K2EDTA tubes. For TCRbeta analysis, collaborators shipped samples as frozen whole blood, isolated PBMCs, or DNA extracted from either of those sample types. Germline trimming amounts to 1 base on V and 1 base on J, with 6 as the count of junction bases outside the gene matches. The germline V gene gives CDR1 as MNHEY and CDR2 as SVGEGT. The CDR3 has 17 amino acids, counting the end cysteine and phenylalanine. The only DNA kept is the CDR3, 51 bases in frame from the first base. The immunoSEQ Assay, a bias-controlled multiplex PCR, was used to amplify TCRbeta CDR3 regions from genomic DNA. In the source study's methods: The number of nucleated cells in each sample was estimated from the amplification of reference gene primers within the assay. To quantify the absolute abundance of each unique TCRbeta CDR3 rearrangement, sequence reads were collapsed and filtered. For each sample, productive Simpson clonality was calculated as the square root of Simpson's diversity index across productive rearrangements. Here the immuneACCESS table is served through TCRdb, limited to in-frame sequences with V and J called. Missing clones are a known gap in these copies; in checked studies unresolved V genes cover under half, and the rest lacks a known reason. That table supplies the V and J calls and clone size; D and trimming were determined from the DNA. This sample holds 40,000 to 55,000 clones; about 90% were observed only once. Jointly, the top ten make up 6.4% of the sample.

What the research found in general, with its limitations: The amount of clinical and demographic metadata varied by source and participant and was provided uncurated.

This chain is built from TRBV6-2 or TRBV6-3 and TRBJ2-2, and TRBD1 aligns with 7 junction nucleotides. The TCR comes from a man aged 65-85 years with active COVID-19. Sequenced: peripheral blood. CDR3 reads: CASSYFWGTVNTGELFF. The nucleotide sequence reads as follows: TGTGCCAGCAGTTACTTTTGGGGGACAGTGAACACCGGGGAGCTGTTTTTT.